This TCR beta chain was sequenced during a study of T cell repertoires in cytomegalovirus infection. Study-level results: In two of eight donors, the top clonotype was HLA-C-restricted CMV-specific.

This clonotype was seen more than once but under ten times. The antigen remains undetermined. One entry per CDR3 protein, called by TCRdb with MiXCR from the reads. The sample yields 680,000 or so distinct CDR3 sequences, roughly 36% seen once. V lost 6 bases to trimming and J lost 10 bases; unmatched junction nucleotides: 14. Per the germline V gene, CDR1 is MNHNS and CDR2 is SASEGT. The CDR3 consists of 14 residues. Sample: cultured PBMCs, taken from culture after CMV antigen stimulation. This receptor was obtained from a human donor in good health (CMV status not recorded). Some clones in this sample may be carry-over from other donors' samples. This chain uses TRBV6-1 with TRBJ1-1; the match to TRBD1 covers 7 bases. DNA of the CDR3: TGTGCCAGCAGCTCCCCGGGACAGAGCAGAGGAGCTTTCTTT. It yields the protein CASSSPGQSRGAFF.